The 17 T cell receptor beta chains below were found in one sample sequenced in a study of T-cell memory formation after mild COVID-19. MiXCR, applied by TCRdb to the 5' RACE reads, yields one record per CDR3 protein. The data show approximately 100,000 distinct CDR3 sequences, around 10% seen once. Sequencing used PBMCs or a T cell subset sorted from them (not recorded which). These TCRs come from a man aged 18 to 35 who had mild COVID-19 (a few samples of this study predate the infection). Cell type and time point are not known.

This clonotype was picked up a small number of times. This sequence joins TRBV4-3 and TRBJ2-7; no reliable D call. CDR1 and CDR2 (germline): LGHNA, YSLEER. V lost 3 bases and J lost 5, with 11 bases in between. CDR3 length: 13 residues. The CDR3 coding sequence is TGCGCCAGCAGCCAGAGTCCTGGAGACGAGCAGTACTTC. It is translated as CASSQSPGDEQYF.

This clonotype has a handful of counts. In DNA, the CDR3 is TGTGCCACCAGGGGGGGGAACGAGCAGTACTTC. This gives the protein CATRGGNEQYF. V is TRBV6-5 and J is TRBJ2-7, with D possibly called TRBD1 or TRBD2 (7 bases each). Between the trimmed V and J ends, which lost 10 bases and 5 bases, there was a span of 12 bases. Germline values: CDR1 MNHEY, CDR2 SVGAGI. The CDR3 spans 11 residues.

The rearrangement links TRBV19 to TRBJ1-1; possibly TRBD1 for D (5 bases). CDR1 is LNHDA, CDR2 SQIVND, per germline (reference sequence). This CDR3 comprises 12 residues. V was shortened by 10 bases and J by 0 bases, with 9 bases between the two germline ends. CDR3 loop: CATGGVNTEAFF. CDR3 DNA: TGTGCCACTGGGGGGGTGAACACTGAAGCTTTCTTT.

This clonotype was counted between two and nine times. The chain combines TRBV6-2 or TRBV6-3 with TRBJ2-7; 7 bases match TRBD2. The V gene end was trimmed by 2 bases and the J gene end by 2 bases; junction bases not matched to a gene: 3. The germline gives CDR1 MNHEY, CDR2 SVGEGT. CDR3 length equals 14 residues. The CDR3 loop is CASSYETSTYEQYF. The CDR3 bases are TGTGCCAGCAGTTACGAGACTAGCACCTACGAGCAGTACTTC.

This clonotype came up a few times. The rearrangement links TRBV11-1 to TRBJ2-3, with TRBD1 matching 10 bases. The CDR3 sequence is 16 residues long. CDR1 SGHAT and CDR2 FQDESV come from the germline V gene (reference sequence). The J segment lost 6 bases and the V segment lost 4 bases, leaving 10 bases of the junction unmatched. Here the CDR3 reads CASSSWDRGGWDTQYF. CDR3 DNA: TGTGCCAGCAGCTCGTGGGACAGGGGCGGATGGGATACGCAGTATTTT.

In its sample, this clonotype was seen a few times. The J gene is TRBJ2-7, the V gene TRBV4-3; D ambiguous. Germline CDR1 reads LGHNA; CDR2 reads YSLEER. V lost 0 bases and J lost 4, with 7 bases in between. This CDR3 is built from 13 residues. This chain's CDR3 is CASSQEQEYEQYF. The DNA for the CDR3 is TGCGCCAGCAGCCAAGAACAAGAGTACGAGCAGTACTTC.

This clonotype was detected only a few times. The chain couples TRBV4-2 to TRBJ2-3; D could derive from TRBD1 or TRBD2 (5 bases each). With 1 base removed from V and 2 bases from J, the gap between germline ends came to 16 bases. The CDR3 length is 17 residues. Germline loops: CDR1 LGHNA, CDR2 YNFKEQ. CDR3 amino acids: CASSQATGFGTTDTQYF. The CDR3 DNA sequence: TGTGCCAGCAGCCAAGCAACGGGGTTCGGGACCACAGATACGCAGTATTTT.

In its sample, this clonotype was seen a few times. The rearrangement joins TRBV5-4 to TRBJ2-6; D gene ambiguous. Trimming shortened V by 4 bases and J by 1 base, and 9 bases separated the two germline ends. This CDR3 has 15 residues. In germline, CDR1 is SGHNT, CDR2 YYREEE (reference sequence). The CDR3 DNA follows: TGTGCCAGCAGCCCCGAATGGTCTGGGGCCAACGTCCTGACTTTC. The encoded protein is CASSPEWSGANVLTF.

The CDR3, as DNA: TGCAGTGCTAGCAGCCCAGGACAGCGCTACGAGCAGTACTTC. It yields the protein CSASSPGQRYEQYF. The rearrangement uses TRBV20-1 and TRBJ2-7, with D perhaps TRBD1 (6 bases). The CDR3 sequence is 14 residues long. Germline V gene lookup returns CDR1 DFQATT and CDR2 SNEGSKA (reference sequence). Between the trimmed V and J ends, which lost 3 bases and 3 bases, there was a span of 15 bases.

The chain recombines TRBV7-8 with TRBJ2-2; TRBD2 matches 11 bases. Per germline, CDR1 SGHVS and CDR2 FQNEAQ. V shed 1 base and J 7 bases; nucleotides not matched to a gene: 2. This CDR3 is built from 15 residues. The CDR3 nucleotides read TGTGCCAGCAGCTTAGTAGCGGGGGGGTTCGGGGAGCTGTTTTTT. This sequence encodes CASSLVAGGFGELFF.

Concerning this clonotype itself: An end of the junction differs from the germline gene, which may be a read error. The chain has TRBV7-9 and TRBJ1-4; a possible D gene is TRBD1 (6 bases). This CDR3 region has 14 residues. Germline assignment: CDR1 SEHNR and CDR2 FQNEAQ (reference sequence). The CDR3 here is CASSLAGAGEKLFF. DNA for the CDR3: TGTGCCAGCAGCCTAGCAGGGGCTGGAGAAAAACTGTTTTTT.

V usage is TRBV6-5 and J usage is TRBJ1-2; maybe TRBD1 (6 bases). CDR1 and CDR2 (germline): MNHEY, SVGAGI. The V end was cut by 0 bases, the J end by 3 bases, with 11 bases between. This CDR3 region has 15 residues. This CDR3 is CASSYSPGEDYGYTF. Here the CDR3 DNA reads TGTGCCAGCAGTTACTCGCCAGGGGAGGACTATGGCTACACCTTC.

The chain has TRBV7-9 and TRBJ2-1, with D perhaps assigned TRBD1 or TRBD2 (5 bases each). This CDR3 has 16 residues. Germline V gene lookup returns CDR1 SEHNR and CDR2 FQNEAQ (reference sequence). V was shortened by 5 bases and J by 7 bases, with 21 bases between the two germline ends. CDR3: CASSPPLGADWNEQFF. In DNA form, the CDR3 reads TGTGCCAGCAGCCCGCCCCTCGGGGCCGATTGGAATGAGCAGTTCTTC.

This clonotype was detected ten times or more. The chain is built from TRBV20-1 and TRBJ2-3; TRBD2 matches 12 bases. The CDR3 has 17 amino acids. Germline values: CDR1 DFQATT, CDR2 SNEGSKA (reference sequence). With V trimmed by 0 bases and J by 0 bases, 4 bases remained unmatched. The CDR3 nucleotides are TGCAGTGCTAGAGAACTAGCGGGGGGCATAAGCACAGATACGCAGTATTTT. It yields the protein CSARELAGGISTDTQYF.

The chain uses TRBV4-1 and TRBJ2-3, with D possibly called TRBD1 or TRBD2 (6 bases each). Germline V gene lookup returns CDR1 MGHRA and CDR2 YSYEKL. V was trimmed by 4 bases and J by 4 bases, leaving 15 bases between them. CDR3 length: 15 residues. DNA for the CDR3: TGCGCCAGCAGCCGACGGCCCGGGGGCGCAGATACGCAGTATTTT. This sequence encodes CASSRRPGGADTQYF.

The sample holds a few counts of this clonotype. The chain couples TRBV12-3 or TRBV12-4 to TRBJ2-1, with 7 nucleotides matching TRBD2. The ends lost 5 bases at V and 10 bases at J; junction bases unmatched: 2. CDR3 length: 11 residues. As DNA, the CDR3 is TGTGCCAGCAGTCACGGGGGGGAGCAGTTCTTC. Translating gives CASSHGGEQFF.

This clonotype has a handful of counts. This chain uses TRBV4-3 with TRBJ2-3; 7 bases agree with TRBD2. V shed 2 bases, J shed 1 base, and the junction held 3 bases outside the gene matches. Germline assignment: CDR1 LGHNA and CDR2 YSLEER. There are 15 residues in the CDR3. CDR3 sequence: CASSQNLAGTDTQYF. The CDR3 DNA reads TGCGCCAGCAGCCAAAATCTAGCGGGCACAGATACGCAGTATTTT.